These 13 T cell receptor beta chains came from one sample sequenced in a study of cytomegalovirus exposure and HLA in healthy donors (dated by TCRdb to about 2017). Preparation of the library involved the immunoSEQ multiplex PCR assay. As stored in TCRdb, this immuneACCESS dataset retains in-frame rearrangements with V and J assigned. A fraction of the clones does not appear; measured against another copy, unresolved V genes explain less than half of the discrepancy, and the remainder lacks a known reason. This sample comprises approximately 58,000 clones, about 95% of them detected only once. The ten largest clonotypes hold around 5.5% of the sample. The sequencing input was PBMCs. The receptors stem from a woman younger than 35 in good health and CMV-seropositive.

V gene TRBV27 combines with J gene TRBJ2-3, with a possible D match to TRBD2 (6 bases). Germline values: CDR1 MNHEY, CDR2 SMNVEV (reference sequence). This CDR3 region has 14 residues. V gave up 3 bases and J gave up 6 bases, with 13 bases separating them. The DNA of the CDR3 is TGTGCCAGCAGTTTTCGGGAGTGGGGGGATACGCAGTATTTT. Protein sequence: CASSFREWGDTQYF.

The chain employs TRBV11-2 and TRBJ1-1; no clear D. CDR3 length: 12 residues. CDR1 and CDR2 (germline): SGHAT, FQNNGV. With 3 bases removed from V and 10 bases from J, the gap between germline ends came to 12 bases. The CDR3 loop is CASSFLQDLAFF. The CDR3 nucleotides read TGTGCCAGCAGCTTCCTGCAGGACTTAGCTTTCTTT.

The V call is TRBV14, the J call TRBJ2-7; 7 bases map to TRBD1. This CDR3 has 14 residues. With 6 bases clipped from V and 3 bases from J, the junction kept 8 bases outside the gene matches. The germline CDR1 and CDR2 sequences are SGHDN and FVKESK. The CDR3 coding sequence is TGTGCCAGCAGTCGGGACAGACAACACTACGAGCAGTACTTC. It is translated as CASSRDRQHYEQYF.

The chain is built from TRBV5-1 and TRBJ2-3; D is ambiguous. This CDR3 has 13 amino acids. Trimming took off 0 bases at V and 3 bases at J, with 5 bases between the two ends. Germline V gene lookup returns CDR1 SGHRS and CDR2 YFSETQ. The CDR3 region is CASSLAQTDTQYF. CDR3 sequence (DNA): TGCGCCAGCAGCTTGGCTCAGACAGATACGCAGTATTTT.

The chain employs TRBV5-1 and TRBJ2-1, with 7 positions matching TRBD1. V shed 1 base, J shed 5 bases, and the junction held 15 bases outside the gene matches. CDR3 size: 18 residues. Germline V CDR1 and CDR2: SGHRS, YFSETQ. DNA for the CDR3: TGCGCCAGCAGCTTGAGACCAAACTCGAGGGGGCGAAACAATGAGCAGTTCTTC. Protein: CASSLRPNSRGRNNEQFF.

The chain combines TRBV4-1 with TRBJ2-7; TRBD1 might be the D (6 bases). The germline V gene encodes CDR1 MGHRA and CDR2 YSYEKL. The CDR3 is 16 residues long. V lost 6 bases and J 5 bases, leaving 23 bases between the germline ends. CDR3 amino acids: CASSRQGAGAVDEQYF. The CDR3 DNA reads as TGCGCCAGCAGTCGTCAAGGAGCAGGGGCTGTCGACGAGCAGTACTTC.

V and J are TRBV6-1 and TRBJ1-1; D is perhaps TRBD1 (5 bases). The CDR3 is 14 amino acids. Trimming shortened V by 4 bases and J by 7 bases, and 16 bases separated the two germline ends. Germline assignment: CDR1 MNHNS and CDR2 SASEGT. The CDR3 DNA is TGTGCCAGCAGTGTAGAACCGACAGTGATTGAAGCTTTCTTT. Translated: CASSVEPTVIEAFF.

This chain links TRBV27 with TRBJ1-2, with D possibly TRBD1 on 5 matching bases. CDR1 is MNHEY and CDR2 is SMNVEV in the germline V gene (reference sequence). There are 16 residues in the CDR3. V lost 2 bases, J lost 4 bases, and 17 bases lay in between. This chain's CDR3 is CASSLRGRGIIYGYTF. CDR3 in DNA: TGTGCCAGCAGTTTAAGGGGCAGAGGTATTATCTATGGCTACACCTTC.

The chain employs TRBV2 and TRBJ2-1; 7 positions match TRBD2. From germline, CDR1 is SNHLY and CDR2 FYNNEI. This CDR3 is 14 amino acids long. V lost 1 base and J lost 7; bases outside the gene matches: 4. CDR3 loop: CASSEGLAENEQFF. For the CDR3, the DNA is TGTGCCAGCAGTGAAGGGCTAGCGGAAAATGAGCAGTTCTTC.

This sequence joins TRBV5-6 and TRBJ1-1, with TRBD1 matching 7 bases. Germline CDR1 and CDR2: SGHDT and YYEEEE. The CDR3 runs to 16 residues. Trimming took 4 bases from V and 1 from J; bases not matched to a gene: 10. The DNA of the CDR3 is TGTGCCAGCAGCACCCCAAGGGGGACAGAGAACACTGAAGCTTTCTTT. This sequence encodes CASSTPRGTENTEAFF. The full variable domain, completed using reference TRBV5-6 and TRBJ1-1, is DAGVTQSPTHLIKTRGQQVTLRCSPKSGHDTVSWYQQALGQGPQFIFQYYEEEERQRGNFPDRFSGHQFPNYSSELNVNALLLGDSALYLCASSTPRGTENTEAFFGQGTRLTVV.

V and J are TRBV6-1 and TRBJ1-5; 8 bases agree with TRBD1. CDR1 and CDR2 from the germline V gene are MNHNS and SASEGT. After removal of 2 bases from V and 6 bases from J, the junction contained 3 bases not matched to a gene. This CDR3 has 14 residues. The CDR3, as DNA: TGTGCCAGCAGTGAACAGGGGGCAGGTCAGCCCCAGCATTTT. Protein product: CASSEQGAGQPQHF.

This sequence joins TRBV7-3 and TRBJ2-7, with D possibly being TRBD1 (6 bases). CDR3 length equals 16 residues. Trimming left V 3 bases short and J 5 bases short, with 20 bases between. From germline, CDR1 is SGHTA and CDR2 FQGTGA. The DNA of the CDR3 is TGTGCCAGCAGCTTTGGGGGCGGACCAGGCAGCCACGAGCAGTACTTC. Residues: CASSFGGGPGSHEQYF.

The rearrangement uses TRBV27 and TRBJ1-5; D remains ambiguous. The germline CDR1 and CDR2 sequences are MNHEY and SMNVEV (reference sequence). V was pared by 3 bases and J by 5 bases, with 8 bases between. This CDR3 comprises 13 residues. CDR3 nucleotides: TGTGCCAGCAGTTTCGGTTCCCATCAGCCCCAGCATTTT. Translating gives CASSFGSHQPQHF.